This T cell receptor beta chain was observed in a study of blood T cell repertoires in COVID-19. The germline V gene encodes CDR1 MNHEY and CDR2 SVGEGT. Deletions cut 5 bases from V and 3 bases from J, with 17 bases between. This CDR3 spans 15 amino acids. Source study methods: Estimates of nucleated cell counts were drawn from the amplification of reference gene primers. Sequenced by immunoSEQ multiplex PCR; TCRdb stores in-frame clones only, minus some. That table supplies the V and J calls and clone size; D and trimming were determined from the DNA. The data hold 90,000 to 150,000 clones, with roughly 87% observed a single time. In its sample, this clone was seen once.

The TCR originated in a man older than 75 with acute or convalescent COVID-19. The chain carries TRBV6-2 or TRBV6-3 and TRBJ2-7, with D perhaps matching TRBD1 (5 bases). Sequenced input: peripheral blood. The DNA of the CDR3 is TGTGCCAGCAGTACTCTTTGGGGCTCGCTCTACGAGCAGTACTTC. It is translated as CASSTLWGSLYEQYF.